One and the same sample provided the 8 T cell receptor beta chains below, sequenced in a study of blood T cell repertoires in COVID-19. Measured with immunoSEQ multiplex PCR; TCRdb has only the in-frame clones, and not every one. The table lists under 200,000 clones, approximately 87% of them singletons. Source material: peripheral blood. The receptors were gathered from a middle-aged man with active or convalescent COVID-19.

This chain uses TRBV28 with TRBJ1-6; D call uncertain. This CDR3 is 12 amino acids long. Looked up from germline, CDR1 is MDHEN and CDR2 is SYDVKM. Trimming removed 7 bases from V and 8 bases from J, with 9 bases in between. The CDR3 region is CASTRGYSPLHF. CDR3 bases: TGTGCCAGCACCCGAGGGTATTCACCCCTCCACTTT.

The genes are TRBV27 and TRBJ2-7, with 8 bases matching TRBD1. Germline V gene sequence: CDR1 MNHEY, CDR2 SMNVEV (reference sequence). V trimming: 6 bases; J trimming: 3 bases; junction bases outside the gene matches: 4. CDR3 length equals 13 residues. As DNA, the CDR3 is TGTGCCAGCAGCCTACAGGGGGACTACGAGCAGTACTTC. Protein product: CASSLQGDYEQYF.

The V gene is TRBV24-1, the J gene TRBJ1-4, with D possibly matching TRBD1 (6 bases). Trimming cost V 12 bases and J 5 bases, with 6 bases left between them. The CDR3 runs 10 residues. Germline loops: CDR1 KGHDR, CDR2 SFDVKD. CDR3 sequence (DNA): TGTGCCGGGGGCAATGAAAAACTGTTTTTT. Translation: CAGGNEKLFF.

The V gene is TRBV3-1 (or the pseudogene TRBV3-2), the J gene TRBJ1-1; D unclear. Germline CDR1 and CDR2: LGHDT and YNNKEL (reference sequence). The CDR3 totals 15 residues. Deletions cut 0 bases from V and 6 bases from J, with 14 bases between. Here the CDR3 reads CASSQESWEGAEAFF. The CDR3 DNA reads as TGTGCCAGCAGCCAAGAGTCATGGGAGGGAGCTGAAGCTTTCTTT.

The chain uses TRBV4-1 and TRBJ1-3, with D possibly matching TRBD1 (6 bases). V lost 3 bases, J lost 4 bases, and 13 bases lay in between. The germline V gene encodes CDR1 MGHRA and CDR2 YSYEKL. The CDR3 loop spans 15 amino acids. CDR3 nucleotide sequence: TGCGCCAGCAGCCAGTTACAGGGCGTCGGAAACACCATATATTTT. Protein: CASSQLQGVGNTIYF.

Only a few counts were recorded for this clone. This chain joins TRBV2 and TRBJ2-5; 7 positions match TRBD2. Germline assignment: CDR1 SNHLY and CDR2 FYNNEI. The CDR3 length is 15 residues. V gave up 7 bases and J gave up 2 bases; unmatched junction bases: 10. CDR3 DNA: TGTGCCAGCACCCAGGGAGGGGACTATCAAGAGACCCAGTACTTC. Translation gives CASTQGGDYQETQYF.

The chain employs TRBV7-2 and TRBJ1-2, with 7 nucleotides matching TRBD1. The CDR3 length is 16 residues. Germline loops: CDR1 SGHTA, CDR2 FQGNSA. V was clipped by 5 bases and J by 4 bases; unmatched bases: 13. The CDR3 nucleotides read TGTGCCAGCAGCCGGGGACAGAACTTATCTCCCTATGGCTACACCTTC. Its translation is CASSRGQNLSPYGYTF.

V is TRBV5-5 and J is TRBJ1-2; 8 bases fit TRBD1. The CDR3 is 16 residues long. CDR1 is SGHKS, CDR2 YYEKEE, per germline (reference sequence). J lost 7 bases, V lost 3 bases, and 14 bases had no gene match. CDR3 sequence (DNA): TGTGCCAGCAGCTCTGGTGGGTGGACAGGGAGTAGTGGCTACACCTTC. This sequence encodes CASSSGGWTGSSGYTF.